These 22 T cell receptor beta chains were all obtained from the same sample, sequenced in a study of CD8 T cells in ankylosing spondylitis. Findings and caveats of the study: Roughly eight highly homologous variants formed a TCR beta motif that appeared characteristic of ankylosing spondylitis blood.

Antigens of these TCRs are unknown. TCRdb independently ran MiXCR on the 5' RACE reads; one entry per CDR3 protein. The repertoire holds about 800,000 distinct CDR3 sequences, with around 11% as singletons. The sequenced material came from blood, either unsorted or a sorted T cell fraction (not recorded which). These receptors all stem from a male donor with ankylosing spondylitis.

The V call is TRBV19, the J call TRBJ2-2; the D gene could be TRBD1 or TRBD2 (6 bases each). The V gene lost 7 bases and the J gene lost 6 bases, with 15 bases spanning the gap. This CDR3 is 14 amino acids long. CDR1 is LNHDA, CDR2 SQIVND, per germline (reference sequence). CDR3: CASTAQGGSGELFF. CDR3 nucleotides: TGTGCCAGTACGGCACAGGGAGGCTCCGGGGAGCTGTTTTTT.

This chain uses TRBV6-2 or TRBV6-3 with TRBJ2-1; TRBD2 agrees at 9 bases. The length of the CDR3 is 13 residues. Germline CDR1 is MNHEY and CDR2 is SVGEGT. Unmatched junction bases numbered 5, after V lost 6 bases and J lost 8 bases. The CDR3 here is CASSKAGGYEQFF. CDR3 DNA sequence: TGTGCCAGCAGCAAAGCGGGAGGCTATGAGCAGTTCTTC.

This clonotype was recorded a few times. The chain links TRBV20-1 to TRBJ2-3; 10 nucleotides align to TRBD2. CDR1 and CDR2 (germline): DFQATT, SNEGSKA (reference sequence). The CDR3 runs to 15 residues. Trimming at V came to 4 bases and at J to 2 bases, leaving 6 bases not matched to a gene. The CDR3 spells CSAMLLAGVTDTQYF. DNA for the CDR3: TGCAGTGCTATGCTTCTAGCGGGAGTCACAGATACGCAGTATTTT.

The V gene is TRBV28, the J gene TRBJ2-3; a weak D match, TRBD2 (5 bases). The CDR3 is made up of 15 amino acids. The germline V gene encodes CDR1 MDHEN and CDR2 SYDVKM. V shed 4 bases and J shed 3 bases, with 14 bases lying between them. The CDR3 sequence: CASSSPGVLTDTQYF. CDR3 DNA: TGTGCCAGCAGTTCCCCCGGGGTTCTGACAGATACGCAGTATTTT.

In this sample, this clonotype turned up a few times. The rearrangement links TRBV20-1 to TRBJ2-7; 8 positions agree with TRBD2. The CDR3 sequence is 15 residues long. CDR1 DFQATT and CDR2 SNEGSKA come from the germline V gene (reference sequence). With V trimmed by 2 bases and J by 5 bases, 11 bases remained unmatched. CDR3 sequence: CSARPGLDNPHEQYF. CDR3 nucleotide sequence: TGCAGTGCTAGACCGGGACTAGATAACCCCCACGAGCAGTACTTC.

This clonotype turned up a few times. The chain combines TRBV20-1 with TRBJ2-1, with D hard to call. Germline V gene sequence: CDR1 DFQATT, CDR2 SNEGSKA (reference sequence). The V end lost 5 bases, the J end lost 8 bases, and 7 bases lay between the germline ends. The CDR3 covers 10 residues. CDR3 residues: CSALGDEQFF. CDR3 nucleotide sequence: TGCAGTGCTCTGGGCGATGAGCAGTTCTTC.

This clonotype occurred many times. The CDR3 bases are TGTGCCAGCAGTCCCAGCGGGCGGTCCGGCAATGAGCAGTTCTTC. Translated: CASSPSGRSGNEQFF. The chain joins TRBV12-3 or TRBV12-4 to TRBJ2-1; weak D call: TRBD2 (6 bases). The CDR3 is 15 residues long. Trimming removed 5 bases from V and 6 bases from J, with 17 bases in between.

The chain carries TRBV6-1 and TRBJ2-5; D gene unclear. The V end lost 6 bases, the J end lost 2 bases, and 10 bases lay between the germline ends. The CDR3 is made up of 13 amino acids. From germline, CDR1 is MNHNS and CDR2 SASEGT. CDR3 in amino acids: CASSNYGQETQYF. In DNA, the CDR3 is TGTGCCAGCAGCAACTACGGTCAAGAGACCCAGTACTTC.

This clonotype turned up a few times. At one end, the junction sequence differs from germline, possibly due to a read error. The chain employs TRBV12-3 or TRBV12-4 and TRBJ2-4; 7 bases agree with TRBD1. This CDR3 comprises 12 residues. In DNA form, the CDR3 reads TGTGCCAGCAGTTTAGGCCCAGGGGGTCAGGTCTTC. Its protein product is CASSLGPGGQVF.

This clonotype was seen only a few times. V gene TRBV7-2 combines with J gene TRBJ2-7; D not certain. Germline V lookup: CDR1 SGHTA, CDR2 FQGNSA. Trimming removed 3 bases at V and 7 bases at J, with 10 bases between. This CDR3 comprises 12 residues. For the CDR3, the DNA is TGTGCCAGCAGCTTGCGGCCGTGGGAGCAGTACTTC. It encodes CASSLRPWEQYF.

This chain joins TRBV5-1 and TRBJ2-2, with D possibly matching TRBD2 (5 bases). The CDR3 has 13 amino acids. Per germline, CDR1 SGHRS and CDR2 YFSETQ. Trimming left V 2 bases short and J 7 bases short, with 9 bases between. CDR3 DNA sequence: TGCGCCAGCAGCTTCGGGGTGAACGGGGAGCTGTTTTTT. Protein product: CASSFGVNGELFF.

This chain connects TRBV5-1 to TRBJ2-3; the D is unclear. The germline V gene has CDR1 SGHRS and CDR2 YFSETQ. CDR3 size: 14 residues. V dropped 4 bases and J dropped 2 bases, with 11 bases sitting between them. For the CDR3, the DNA is TGCGCCAGCAGCCCGGACGGAGTCACAGATACGCAGTATTTT. This translates into CASSPDGVTDTQYF.

In this sample, this clonotype turned up a few times. The V gene is TRBV2, the J gene TRBJ2-1; 9 bases align to TRBD2. Unmatched junction bases numbered 14, after V lost 4 bases and J lost 13 bases. Germline V gene sequence: CDR1 SNHLY, CDR2 FYNNEI. The CDR3 is 15 residues long. The CDR3 DNA follows: TGTGCCAGCAGTGCTCAGACTAGCGGACAACTTAGTCAGTTCTTC. Its translation is CASSAQTSGQLSQFF.

In its sample, this clonotype was seen many times. CDR3 DNA: TGCAGTGCTAGAGATAGGGTACTCGGCAGAACCTTGGGCATTCAGTACTTC. Residues: CSARDRVLGRTLGIQYF. The V call is TRBV20-1, the J call TRBJ2-4; no firm D call. CDR1 is DFQATT and CDR2 is SNEGSKA in the germline V gene (reference sequence). The CDR3 runs to 17 residues. Trimming shortened V by 0 bases and J by 9 bases, and 24 bases separated the two germline ends.

A few counts support this clonotype. The genes are TRBV6-2 or TRBV6-3 and TRBJ1-5; D is undetermined. The length of the CDR3 is 13 residues. V was cut by 2 bases and J by 9 bases, with 11 bases left in between. CDR1 is MNHEY, CDR2 SVGEGT, per germline. CDR3 sequence (DNA): TGTGCCAGCAGTTACGGGATTTTTCTGCCCCAGCATTTT. Amino acid sequence: CASSYGIFLPQHF.

This clonotype was seen once. This chain uses TRBV4-3 with TRBJ2-2; D is unresolved. Looked up from germline, CDR1 is LGHNA and CDR2 is YSLEER. This CDR3 is built from 17 residues. V was trimmed by 0 bases and J by 1 base, leaving 12 bases between them. The CDR3 region is CASSQDLGQLNTGELFF. The CDR3 coding sequence is TGCGCCAGCAGCCAAGATCTCGGTCAGCTGAACACCGGGGAGCTGTTTTTT.

This clonotype came up a few times. The chain carries TRBV4-3 and TRBJ2-3; TRBD2 matches at 8 bases. Germline V gene sequence: CDR1 LGHNA, CDR2 YSLEER. Trimming took 3 bases from V and 7 from J; bases not matched to a gene: 15. The CDR3 is 17 residues long. CDR3 sequence: CASSQSLGLASQYTQYF. The DNA for the CDR3 is TGCGCCAGCAGCCAGTCACTTGGACTAGCCAGCCAGTATACGCAGTATTTT.

For this clonotype: A much larger clone is a single base away; this may be a read error. The rearrangement links TRBV29-1 to TRBJ2-5; D not resolved. CDR1 is SQVTM and CDR2 is ANQGSEA in the germline V gene. Trimming left V 6 bases short and J 7 bases short, with 18 bases between. The CDR3 loop spans 13 amino acids. For the CDR3, the DNA is TGCAGCGTCGGCCGACGACTCACGGCGACCCAGTACTTC. This gives the protein CSVGRRLTATQYF.

Regarding this clonotype: This may be a read error, as it is one base from a much larger clone. V usage is TRBV5-6 and J usage is TRBJ1-1; 8 bases are shared with TRBD1. The CDR3 is 12 amino acids. Per germline, CDR1 SGHDT and CDR2 YYEEEE. DNA for the CDR3: TGTGCCAGCAGCTTAAGGGGACAGGAAGCTCTCTTT. This translates into CASSLRGQEALF.

This clonotype was counted between two and nine times. The J gene is TRBJ1-2, the V gene TRBV5-1, with TRBD1 matching 7 bases. This CDR3 has 15 residues. Germline V gene data show CDR1 as SGHRS and CDR2 as YFSETQ. V gave up 0 bases and J gave up 3 bases; unmatched junction bases: 5. CDR3 DNA: TGCGCCAGCAGCTTGGCGGCAGGGGGAGACTATGGCTACACCTTC. Translation: CASSLAAGGDYGYTF. Full variable domain (rest looked up from reference TRBV5-1 and TRBJ1-2): KAGVTQTPRYLIKTRGQQVTLSCSPISGHRSVSWYQQTPGQGLQFLFEYFSETQRNKGNFPGRFSGRQFSNSRSEMNVSTLELGDSALYLCASSLAAGGDYGYTFGSGTRLTVV.

The V call is TRBV6-1, the J call TRBJ1-5; D call uncertain. This CDR3 has 14 residues. Germline V CDR1 and CDR2: MNHNS, SASEGT. Trimming removed 4 bases from V and 3 bases from J, with 10 bases in between. The CDR3 reads CASSGTSINQPQHF. Here the CDR3 DNA reads TGTGCCAGCAGTGGGACGTCGATCAATCAGCCCCAGCATTTT.

This clonotype was picked up a small number of times. CDR3 nucleotides: TGTGCCAGCAGCCCAGGGGGCTCTACCTACAATGAGCAGTTCTTC. It yields the protein CASSPGGSTYNEQFF. The gene calls are TRBV7-2 and TRBJ2-1; 8 nucleotides align to TRBD1. The J segment lost 2 bases and the V segment lost 5 bases, leaving 5 bases of the junction unmatched. The CDR3 consists of 15 residues. Germline values: CDR1 SGHTA, CDR2 FQGNSA.